A selection of T cell receptor beta chains follows, all from one sample in a study of response to subunit inactivated influenza vaccine. TCRdb redid the calling of the RT-PCR reads with MiXCR, one entry per CDR3 protein. Of a few hundred thousand distinct CDR3 sequences listed, roughly 22% are singletons. The sequencing used PBMCs from blood, collected around 22 months after vaccination. Receptors were obtained from a man between 50 and 69 years old who received an inactivated influenza vaccine. Each CDR3 is given without its conserved first and last residue. The size of a clone is reported for some rows only, either as once, few or many, or as a class for expanded clones.

clone_size cdr3_length j_call v_call cdr3_aa
few 11 TRBJ2-1 TRBV20-1 SDRGGDYNEQF
few 11 TRBJ1-2 TRBV12-3/TRBV12-4 ASSLTPDYGYT
. 10 TRBJ2-3 TRBV5-1 ASSSDLDTQY
. 17 TRBJ2-1 TRBV11-2 ASSLGGTSGGAVQWVQF
. 13 TRBJ2-7 TRBV20-1 SASPGGLAVGEQY
few 10 TRBJ2-5 TRBV29-1 SARLAQETQY
. 12 TRBJ1-2 TRBV15 ATSRVEQDYGYT
. 15 TRBJ2-6 TRBV20-1 SARGVGIPSGANVLT
. 13 TRBJ2-1 TRBV5-1 ASSLAASSYNEQF
few 14 TRBJ1-5 TRBV11-3 ASSLEPDFSNQPQH
many 15 TRBJ1-6 TRBV7-9 ASSSLTGWTYNSPLH
. 12 TRBJ2-3 TRBV4-3 ASSVAGETDTQY
. 13 TRBJ2-3 TRBV7-9 ASSFGTGSTDTQY
few 12 TRBJ1-2 TRBV10-3 AISEFSGGYGYT
few 12 TRBJ2-3 TRBV12-3/TRBV12-4 ASSPQWSTDTQY
. 12 TRBJ1-2 TRBV7-2 ASSFQGSFYGYT
. 13 TRBJ2-2 TRBV4-1 ASSQAGLISGELF
. 14 TRBJ2-7 TRBV3-1 ASSQDQGWQRYEQY
. 11 TRBJ2-3 TRBV5-6 ASSSGLGSSQY
. 11 TRBJ1-2 TRBV6-1 ASSVDDLYGYT
. 13 TRBJ1-1 TRBV28 ASFSRGGGPTEAF
few 14 TRBJ2-1 TRBV5-1 ASSRDGVVSYNEQF
. 12 TRBJ2-2 TRBV20-1 SASPGARIGELF
. 13 TRBJ2-2 TRBV25-1 ASSDGPGWQVKLF
few 10 TRBJ1-1 TRBV20-1 SARRTETEAF
. 10 TRBJ2-3 TRBV5-1 ASYASTDTQY
few 13 TRBJ2-1 TRBV11-1 ASSKTGGSYNEQF